This T cell receptor (beta chain) comes out of a study of blood T cell repertoires in COVID-19. Study-level background: Acute and convalescent COVID-19 samples came from the United States, Italy and Spain. Sources were T cells, B-cell-depleted T cells, or PBMCs; the material itself was cDNA or gDNA.

Using immunoSEQ multiplex PCR, the repertoire was profiled, and TCRdb retains in-frame clones only, with some absent. The repertoire has tens of thousands of clones, approximately 80% of them found once; the top ten carry 9.5% to 13%. Germline V gives CDR1 PRHDT, CDR2 FYEKMQ (reference sequence). The length of the CDR3 is 18 residues. J gave up 0 bases and V 5 bases, and 15 bases lay outside the gene matches. This TCR came from a man older than 75 with COVID-19, enrolled during active disease. The rearrangement uses TRBV13 and TRBJ2-7, with 8 bases aligning to TRBD2. The sample consisted of peripheral blood. CDR3 coding DNA: TGTGCCAGCAGCCCCCCGGGGGGGGGCTCATCATCCTCCTACGAGCAGTACTTC. As protein: CASSPPGGGSSSSYEQYF.